The 22 T cell receptor beta chains below come from one sample, sequenced in a study of technical replicates of blood from several donors. Here immunoSEQ multiplex PCR was the method, and the copy in TCRdb shows in-frame clones only, minus some. The sample includes approximately 70,000 clones, 95% to 96% of them seen just once. Sequencing used T cells isolated from PBMCs. The receptors originated from a human donor in good health.

This clone was found a few times. V gene TRBV5-1 combines with J gene TRBJ2-3, with D unresolved. The germline V gene has CDR1 SGHRS and CDR2 YFSETQ. V lost 0 bases and J 2 bases, leaving 10 bases between the germline ends. The CDR3 contains 15 residues. This CDR3 is CASSLGQAVTDTQYF. DNA for the CDR3: TGCGCCAGCAGCTTGGGTCAGGCCGTCACAGATACGCAGTATTTT.

This clone has only one observation. Here the CDR3 DNA reads TGTGCCAGCAGTGTAACGGGACAGGGGAACACTGAAGCTTTCTTT. It translates to CASSVTGQGNTEAFF. This rearrangement joins TRBV6-1 to TRBJ1-1; 9 bases align to TRBD1. The CDR3 is made up of 15 amino acids. Germline CDR1 reads MNHNS; CDR2 reads SASEGT. V gave up 4 bases and J gave up 1 base; unmatched junction bases: 4.

This chain links TRBV27 with TRBJ1-2; D is unclear. V lost 6 bases, J lost 2 bases, and 13 bases lay in between. The germline gives CDR1 MNHEY, CDR2 SMNVEV (reference sequence). The CDR3 contains 14 residues. The CDR3 protein is CASSGREENYGYTF. DNA of the CDR3: TGTGCCAGCAGCGGGAGGGAGGAGAACTATGGCTACACCTTC.

This clone has just one count. The chain recombines TRBV19 with TRBJ2-5; 8 bases are a match to TRBD1. The V and J ends lost 1 base and 4 bases, in that order; junction bases with no gene match: 5. This CDR3 contains 15 residues. Germline CDR1 and CDR2: LNHDA and SQIVND (reference sequence). CDR3 nucleotide sequence: TGTGCCAGTAGTATAGCAGGACAGGGTAGAGAGACCCAGTACTTC. Its protein product is CASSIAGQGRETQYF.

The chain has TRBV5-6 and TRBJ2-7, with D possibly matching TRBD1 (5 bases). Germline assignment: CDR1 SGHDT and CDR2 YYEEEE. V was clipped by 3 bases and J by 4 bases, with 14 bases between them. The CDR3 covers 14 residues. The CDR3 DNA sequence: TGTGCCAGCAGCTGGGGCCGACAGACTTACGAGCAGTACTTC. The encoded protein is CASSWGRQTYEQYF.

The J gene is TRBJ2-7, the V gene TRBV5-4; 10 bases line up with TRBD1. J lost 2 bases, V lost 0 bases, and 2 bases had no gene match. The CDR3 sequence is 15 residues long. CDR1 is SGHNT and CDR2 is YYREEE in the germline V gene (reference sequence). CDR3 sequence (DNA): TGTGCCAGCAGCTTGGCCGGGACAGGGGCCTACGAGCAGTACTTC. It is translated as CASSLAGTGAYEQYF. The whole variable domain, filled in from reference TRBV5-4 and TRBJ2-7, reads ETGVTQSPTHLIKTRGQQVTLRCSSQSGHNTVSWYQQALGQGPQFIFQYYREEENGRGNFPPRFSGLQFPNYSSELNVNALELDDSALYLCASSLAGTGAYEQYFGPGTRLTVT.

This clone was observed a single time. The chain joins TRBV19 to TRBJ1-1, with a possible D match to TRBD1 (5 bases). CDR3 length: 14 amino acids. V gave up 1 base and J gave up 1 base, with 7 bases separating them. Germline-derived CDR1 and CDR2 are LNHDA and SQIVND (reference sequence). CDR3 amino acids: CASSIGGGNTEAFF. The CDR3 DNA is TGTGCCAGTAGTATAGGGGGCGGGAACACTGAAGCTTTCTTT. The whole variable domain, remainder taken from reference TRBV19 and TRBJ1-1, is DGGITQSPKYLFRKEGQNVTLSCEQNLNHDAMYWYRQDPGQGLRLIYYSQIVNDFQKGDIAEGYSVSREKKESFPLTVTSAQKNPTAFYLCASSIGGGNTEAFFGQGTRLTVV.

V and J are TRBV15 and TRBJ2-7, with D hard to call. CDR3 length equals 13 residues. Germline V CDR1 and CDR2: LNHNV, YYDKDF (reference sequence). Trimming shortened V by 0 bases and J by 3 bases, and 6 bases separated the two germline ends. CDR3 residues: CATSRDLNYEQYF. CDR3 sequence (DNA): TGTGCCACCAGCAGAGATCTAAACTACGAGCAGTACTTC. The full variable domain, in which reference TRBV15 and TRBJ2-7 provide the parts outside the CDR3, is DAMVIQNPRYQVTQFGKPVTLSCSQTLNHNVMYWYQQKSSQAPKLLFHYYDKDFNNEADTPDNFQSRRPNTSFCFLDIRSPGLGDTAMYLCATSRDLNYEQYFGPGTRLTVT.

The rearrangement joins TRBV28 to TRBJ2-7; TRBD1 is a possible D gene (5 bases). V gave up 3 bases and J gave up 3 bases, with 12 bases separating them. In germline, CDR1 is MDHEN, CDR2 SYDVKM. This CDR3 region has 14 residues. CDR3 sequence (DNA): TGTGCCAGCAGTTTCGTGGGGCTCTTCTACGAGCAGTACTTC. It is translated as CASSFVGLFYEQYF.

This chain connects TRBV6-5 to TRBJ2-7; 9 bases line up with TRBD1. This CDR3 has 15 amino acids. The V gene end was trimmed by 5 bases and the J gene end by 3 bases; junction bases not matched to a gene: 8. CDR1 is MNHEY and CDR2 is SVGAGI in the germline V gene. The CDR3 loop is CASSTPGQGDYEQYF. In DNA, the CDR3 is TGTGCCAGCAGTACCCCGGGACAGGGAGACTACGAGCAGTACTTC.

The rearrangement uses TRBV9 and TRBJ1-2; TRBD1 is a possible D gene (5 bases). V was trimmed by 4 bases and J by 4 bases, leaving 11 bases between them. The CDR3 has 13 amino acids. Germline CDR1 is SGDLS and CDR2 is YYNGEE. As DNA, the CDR3 is TGTGCCAGCAGCCCGACAGAGTTCTATGGCTACACCTTC. This codes for CASSPTEFYGYTF. Full variable domain (rest looked up from reference TRBV9 and TRBJ1-2): DSGVTQTPKHLITATGQRVTLRCSPRSGDLSVYWYQQSLDQGLQFLIQYYNGEERAKGNILERFSAQQFPDLHSELNLSSLELGDSALYFCASSPTEFYGYTFGSGTRLTVV.

The gene calls are TRBV7-6 and TRBJ2-6; no clear D. The CDR3 totals 17 residues. Trimming removed 1 base from V and 0 bases from J, with 10 bases in between. The germline CDR1 and CDR2 sequences are SGHVS and FNYEAQ. In nucleotides, the CDR3 is TGTGCCAGCAGCTTAGAGAACAGTAACTCTGGGGCCAACGTCCTGACTTTC. Amino acid sequence: CASSLENSNSGANVLTF.

This clone came up once. The CDR3 is CASSLDRGGPQFF. CDR3 DNA: TGTGCCAGCAGCTTAGATCGCGGGGGCCCCCAGTTCTTC. The V call is TRBV11-2, the J call TRBJ2-1, with D perhaps matching TRBD2 (7 bases). This CDR3 is 13 amino acids long. Looked up from germline, CDR1 is SGHAT and CDR2 is FQNNGV. V was shortened by 0 bases and J by 13 bases, with 13 bases between the two germline ends.

J is TRBJ2-1 and V is TRBV11-2, with 9 bases fitting TRBD1. Germline V gives CDR1 SGHAT, CDR2 FQNNGV. V lost 5 bases and J lost 9; bases outside the gene matches: 8. The CDR3 runs 14 residues. Written as DNA, the CDR3 is TGTGCCAGCAGCCAGGGACAGGGATTGATTGAGCAGTTCTTC. This translates into CASSQGQGLIEQFF.

The chain combines TRBV6-5 with TRBJ1-2; 9 bases agree with TRBD1. CDR3 length: 14 amino acids. Germline CDR1 MNHEY, CDR2 SVGAGI. V dropped 1 base and J dropped 7; count of bases not matched to a gene: 4. Written as DNA, the CDR3 is TGTGCCAGCAGTTACTTCGGGACAGGGAGTGGCTACACCTTC. Translated, it gives CASSYFGTGSGYTF.

V is TRBV7-2 and J is TRBJ1-2; TRBD1 aligns across 9 bases. Germline V gene sequence: CDR1 SGHTA, CDR2 FQGNSA. The J segment lost 3 bases and the V segment lost 5 bases, leaving 10 bases of the junction unmatched. This CDR3 contains 16 residues. This CDR3 reads CASSPGGQGTYYGYTF. In DNA, the CDR3 is TGTGCCAGCAGCCCAGGGGGACAGGGAACTTACTATGGCTACACCTTC. Supplemented by reference TRBV7-2 and TRBJ1-2, the full variable domain reads GAGVSQSPSNKVTEKGKDVELRCDPISGHTALYWYRQSLGQGLEFLIYFQGNSAPDKSGLPSDRFSAERTGGSVSTLTIQRTQQEDSAVYLCASSPGGQGTYYGYTFGSGTRLTVV.

The rearrangement joins TRBV9 to TRBJ1-1, with unresolved D. Germline V CDR1 and CDR2: SGDLS, YYNGEE. The V end was cut by 0 bases, the J end by 8 bases, with 14 bases between. The length of the CDR3 is 14 residues. The chain's CDR3 is CASSVVPTFREAFF. As DNA, the CDR3 is TGTGCCAGCAGCGTAGTTCCTACGTTCAGGGAAGCTTTCTTT.

The chain recombines TRBV7-3 with TRBJ2-7; D is uncertain. Trimming took 2 bases from V and 12 from J, leaving 20 bases between them. The CDR3 runs 14 residues. Per the germline V gene, CDR1 is SGHTA and CDR2 is FQGTGA. The CDR3 DNA sequence: TGTGCCAGCAGCTTAGACCCCGCAACAGCCCCCGGGTACTTC. Protein: CASSLDPATAPGYF.

This clone has a single count. The chain joins TRBV25-1 to TRBJ2-2; D may be TRBD2 (6 bases). This CDR3 has 13 amino acids. From germline, CDR1 is MGHDK and CDR2 SYGVNS. V lost 6 bases, J lost 5 bases, and 10 bases lay in between. Here the CDR3 reads CASRGTGTGELFF. The CDR3 bases are TGTGCCAGCAGGGGGACTGGGACCGGGGAGCTGTTTTTT.

This rearrangement joins TRBV4-1 to TRBJ1-1; the D is unclear. The CDR3 contains 15 residues. Deletions cut 1 base from V and 1 base from J, with 10 bases between. Germline CDR1 is MGHRA and CDR2 is YSYEKL. CDR3 bases: TGCGCCAGCAGCCAAGTCAGAACACCGAACACTGAAGCTTTCTTT. Amino acid sequence: CASSQVRTPNTEAFF.

The chain recombines TRBV29-1 with TRBJ2-5; possibly TRBD2 for D (6 bases). CDR3 length equals 13 residues. Trimming removed 2 bases at V and 7 bases at J, with 14 bases between. Germline loops: CDR1 SQVTM, CDR2 ANQGSEA. The CDR3 nucleotides are TGCAGCGTTGAACGACTAGGCCTCGCGACCCAGTACTTC. This gives the protein CSVERLGLATQYF.

The CDR3 loop reads CASSGQMNTEAFF. DNA for the CDR3: TGTGCGTCTTCGGGACAAATGAACACTGAAGCTTTCTTT. This sequence joins TRBV28 and TRBJ1-1; TRBD1 might be the D (6 bases). CDR1 and CDR2 from the germline V gene are MDHEN and SYDVKM. The CDR3 runs to 13 residues.